This T cell receptor beta chain was recorded in a study of Tregs in tolerant kidney transplant recipients. Germline loops: CDR1 MNHEY, CDR2 SVGAGI. Trimming removed 5 bases from V and 11 bases from J, with 15 bases in between. This CDR3 is 12 amino acids long. Clones were read by immunoSEQ multiplex PCR, and TCRdb kept only the in-frame ones, dropping some. This table holds about 17,000 clones, 82% found once. CD4+CD25+CD127- Tregs, CD4+CD25- non-Tregs, CD4 and CD8 cells were sorted. The gene calls are TRBV6-5 and TRBJ1-1, with D perhaps TRBD1 (5 bases). Source material: Tregs from blood. This sequence was found in a human donor in good health. DNA for the CDR3: TGTGCCAGCAGTCCGGGGGGGACCGAGGCTTTCTTT. This translates into CASSPGGTEAFF.